The following is a T cell receptor (beta chain) sequence with its context. The record originates from a study of cytomegalovirus exposure and HLA in healthy donors. Amplification used 60 Vbeta primers and 13 Jbeta primers. Some clones are missing from TCRdb's copy, which holds only in-frame ones; the method was immunoSEQ multiplex PCR. The table has some 190,000 clones, roughly 80% seen once. This TCR was sampled from a woman aged 18-29 years in good health and CMV-seronegative. The sequenced sample was PBMCs.

CDR3 in DNA: TGTGCCATCAGTGGCTGGACGCTTCAGGGTAGCACAGATACGCAGTATTTT. Residues: CAISGWTLQGSTDTQYF. The rearrangement joins TRBV10-3 to TRBJ2-3; perhaps TRBD1 as D (5 bases). The CDR3 has 17 residues. Germline CDR1 is ENHRY and CDR2 is SYGVKD. Trimming pared 4 bases from V and 0 bases from J, leaving 17 bases between.